The 18 T cell receptor beta chains presented below share a single source sample, sequenced in a study of OX40 agonist ivuxolimab in advanced cancers. The data were produced by immunoSEQ multiplex PCR, yet TCRdb's version contains in-frame clones alone and is incomplete. Of tens of thousands of clones detected, about nine tenths appear once; the ten largest clones hold just over 20%. This material consisted of CD4+ or CD8+ T cells sorted from blood, taken in a trial of the OX40 agonist ivuxolimab. The source is an adult with an advanced solid tumor such as melanoma, head and neck, liver or kidney cancer.

This clone has more than one count but fewer than ten. V is TRBV29-1 and J is TRBJ2-2; D is uncertain. The V gene lost 7 bases and the J gene lost 12 bases, with 15 bases spanning the gap. This CDR3 is 11 amino acids long. CDR1 SQVTM and CDR2 ANQGSEA come from the germline V gene. The CDR3 loop reads CSGVLLGKLFF. The CDR3 nucleotides read TGCAGCGGTGTCCTGCTGGGGAAGCTGTTTTTT.

The chain is built from TRBV27 and TRBJ2-3; TRBD2 matches 9 bases. The ends lost 5 bases at V and 9 bases at J; junction bases unmatched: 6. The CDR3 covers 13 residues. Per the germline V gene, CDR1 is MNHEY and CDR2 is SMNVEV (reference sequence). CDR3 protein: CASSTGLAVTQYF. DNA of the CDR3: TGTGCCAGCAGTACGGGACTAGCAGTGACGCAGTATTTT.

The gene calls are TRBV4-1 and TRBJ2-1; D gene uncertain. CDR3 length: 15 residues. CDR1 MGHRA and CDR2 YSYEKL come from the germline V gene. V was pared by 6 bases and J by 0 bases, with 12 bases between. The CDR3 region is CASRTGPRSYNEQFF. The CDR3 DNA sequence: TGCGCCAGCAGAACCGGACCCCGCTCCTACAATGAGCAGTTCTTC.

This chain uses TRBV25-1 with TRBJ2-1, with 7 positions matching TRBD2. J lost 7 bases, V lost 8 bases, and 11 bases had no gene match. The CDR3 totals 14 residues. In germline, CDR1 is MGHDK, CDR2 SYGVNS. This CDR3 reads CASPRTRSLNEQFF. The CDR3 bases are TGTGCCAGCCCCCGGACTAGGTCTCTTAATGAGCAGTTCTTC. The whole variable domain, remainder taken from reference TRBV25-1 and TRBJ2-1, is EADIYQTPRYLVIGTGKKITLECSQTMGHDKMYWYQQDPGMELHLIHYSYGVNSTEKGDLSSESTVSRIRTEHFPLTLESARPSHTSQYLCASPRTRSLNEQFFGPGTRLTVL.

This chain's CDR3 is CASSSGKGQTYGYTF. In DNA, the CDR3 is TGCGCCAGCAGCTCCGGGAAGGGACAGACGTATGGCTACACCTTC. V is TRBV5-1 and J is TRBJ1-2; TRBD1 agrees at 7 bases. The V gene's germline CDR1 is SGHRS and CDR2 YFSETQ. The V gene end was trimmed by 3 bases and the J gene end by 5 bases; junction bases not matched to a gene: 10. The length of the CDR3 is 15 residues.

This sequence joins TRBV11-1 and TRBJ2-7, with D unresolved. V lost 1 base to trimming and J lost 3 bases, with 7 bases between them. The CDR3 runs to 13 residues. CDR1 is SGHAT and CDR2 is FQDESV in the germline V gene (reference sequence). Here the CDR3 DNA reads TGTGCCAGCAGCTTAGTCGTAGGCTACGAGCAGTACTTC. This sequence encodes CASSLVVGYEQYF.

The rearrangement uses TRBV13 and TRBJ2-1; 14 nucleotides match TRBD2. The junction had 7 bases not matched to a gene; V was cut back by 5 bases and J by 4 bases. Germline V lookup: CDR1 PRHDT, CDR2 FYEKMQ (reference sequence). CDR3 length: 17 residues. This CDR3 is CASSLGLAGDGYNEQFF. For the CDR3, the DNA is TGTGCCAGCAGCCTGGGACTAGCGGGAGACGGTTACAATGAGCAGTTCTTC.

The CDR3 sequence is CATYPDTGELFF. The CDR3 coding sequence is TGTGCCACCTATCCAGACACCGGGGAGCTGTTTTTT. The rearrangement joins TRBV19 to TRBJ2-2; D not certain. The ends were cut back, 10 bases at V and 3 bases at J, with 9 bases in the middle. The CDR3 extends over 12 amino acids. Germline loops: CDR1 LNHDA, CDR2 SQIVND (reference sequence).

This clone appeared a single time. This chain connects TRBV7-9 to TRBJ1-1; D not certain. V lost 5 bases to trimming and J lost 5 bases, with 12 bases between them. The CDR3 runs 13 residues. The germline V gene has CDR1 SEHNR and CDR2 FQNEAQ (reference sequence). CDR3 coding DNA: TGTGCCAGCAGCCCAACAGACTGGACTGAAGCTTTCTTT. Its translation: CASSPTDWTEAFF.

This clone appeared once. The chain uses TRBV5-6 and TRBJ2-7; D is uncertain. This CDR3 has 12 residues. V lost 1 base, J lost 0 bases, and 2 bases lay in between. The germline gives CDR1 SGHDT, CDR2 YYEEEE. The chain's CDR3 is CASSLPSYEQYF. The CDR3 nucleotides are TGTGCCAGCAGCTTGCCCTCCTACGAGCAGTACTTC.

The V and J genes are TRBV19 and TRBJ2-5; 13 bases are shared with TRBD2. V shed 3 bases and J 4 bases; nucleotides not matched to a gene: 2. In germline, CDR1 is LNHDA, CDR2 SQIVND (reference sequence). CDR3 size: 15 residues. DNA of the CDR3: TGTGCCAGTAGTATTTGGACTAGCGGGGGAGAGACCCAGTACTTC. This gives the protein CASSIWTSGGETQYF.

The chain employs TRBV27 and TRBJ1-1, with a possible D match to TRBD1 (5 bases). Germline CDR1 and CDR2: MNHEY and SMNVEV (reference sequence). V lost 1 base to trimming and J lost 5 bases, with 11 bases between them. CDR3 length: 14 amino acids. The CDR3 nucleotides are TGTGCCAGCAGTTTATGGGGGGGTGGGACTGAAGCTTTCTTT. Its protein product is CASSLWGGGTEAFF.

This clone was observed a handful of times. The V and J genes are TRBV27 and TRBJ2-2; maybe TRBD1 (8 bases). Trimming cost V 3 bases and J 6 bases, with 23 bases left between them. The CDR3 contains 18 residues. CDR1 is MNHEY and CDR2 is SMNVEV in the germline V gene (reference sequence). The CDR3, as DNA: TGTGCCAGCAGTTTGGCCAGGGGGCGGGGGCCTATTGCCGGGGAGCTGTTTTTT. It specifies CASSLARGRGPIAGELFF.

This chain connects TRBV11-2 to TRBJ2-1; no clear D. V shed 2 bases and J shed 8 bases, with 10 bases lying between them. Germline V lookup: CDR1 SGHAT, CDR2 FQNNGV. This CDR3 comprises 13 residues. CDR3 sequence: CASSLFPVDEQFF. Written as DNA, the CDR3 is TGTGCCAGCAGCTTATTCCCTGTGGATGAGCAGTTCTTC.

The chain joins TRBV6-6 to TRBJ2-7; D remains ambiguous. This CDR3 spans 13 amino acids. V was shortened by 6 bases and J by 1 base, with 10 bases between the two germline ends. The V gene's germline CDR1 is MNHNY and CDR2 SVGAGI (reference sequence). CDR3 sequence (DNA): TGTGCCAGCAGACCCGGTCCGTCCTACGAGCAGTACTTC. This sequence encodes CASRPGPSYEQYF.

The chain is built from TRBV19 and TRBJ2-1; D is possibly TRBD1 (6 bases). The length of the CDR3 is 13 residues. Trimming cost V 9 bases and J 4 bases, with 13 bases left between them. Germline CDR1 LNHDA, CDR2 SQIVND (reference sequence). The chain's CDR3 is CASSGAGYNEQFF. CDR3 bases: TGTGCCAGCTCAGGGGCAGGATACAATGAGCAGTTCTTC.

The chain employs TRBV10-1 and TRBJ2-7; a weak D match, TRBD2 (6 bases). The V end was cut by 2 bases, the J end by 2 bases, with 10 bases between. This CDR3 contains 14 residues. Germline V CDR1 and CDR2: WNHNN, SYGVQD (reference sequence). The CDR3 loop is CASSERRGAYEQYF. The CDR3 nucleotides are TGCGCCAGCAGTGAGCGGCGGGGCGCCTACGAGCAGTACTTC.

The V gene is TRBV27, the J gene TRBJ1-6; D unresolved. The CDR3 is made up of 18 amino acids. CDR1 is MNHEY, CDR2 SMNVEV, per germline (reference sequence). Trimming took 3 bases from V and 9 from J, leaving 24 bases between them. The CDR3 bases are TGTGCCAGCAGTTTCTCGAGTTCGGGCCCTGAATTGGGTTCACCCCTCCACTTT. This gives the protein CASSFSSSGPELGSPLHF.